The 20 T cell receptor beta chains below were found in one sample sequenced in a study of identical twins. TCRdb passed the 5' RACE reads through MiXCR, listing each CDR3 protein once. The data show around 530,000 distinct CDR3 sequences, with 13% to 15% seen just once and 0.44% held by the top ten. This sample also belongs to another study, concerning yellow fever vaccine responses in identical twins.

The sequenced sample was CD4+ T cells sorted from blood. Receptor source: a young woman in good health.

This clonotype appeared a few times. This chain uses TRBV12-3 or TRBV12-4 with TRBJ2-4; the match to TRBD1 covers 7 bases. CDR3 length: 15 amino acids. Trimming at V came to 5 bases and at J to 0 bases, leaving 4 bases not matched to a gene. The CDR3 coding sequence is TGTGCCAGCAGTGGGACAGCTACAGCCAAAAACATTCAGTACTTC. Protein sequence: CASSGTATAKNIQYF.

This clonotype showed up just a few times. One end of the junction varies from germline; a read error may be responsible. The CDR3 DNA reads TGTGCCAGCAGCCAAGCCCTGACAGGCCACGTATTT. As protein: CASSQALTGHVF. This chain uses TRBV3-1 with TRBJ1-4; weak D call: TRBD1 (6 bases). Per germline, CDR1 LGHDT and CDR2 YNNKEL (reference sequence). The CDR3 loop spans 12 amino acids.

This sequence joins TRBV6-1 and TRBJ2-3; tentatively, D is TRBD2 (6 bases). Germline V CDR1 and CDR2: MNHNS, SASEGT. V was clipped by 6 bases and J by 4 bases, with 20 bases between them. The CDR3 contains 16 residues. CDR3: CASRLPGLGGPDTQYF. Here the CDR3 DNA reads TGTGCCAGCAGACTTCCGGGACTTGGGGGTCCAGATACGCAGTATTTT.

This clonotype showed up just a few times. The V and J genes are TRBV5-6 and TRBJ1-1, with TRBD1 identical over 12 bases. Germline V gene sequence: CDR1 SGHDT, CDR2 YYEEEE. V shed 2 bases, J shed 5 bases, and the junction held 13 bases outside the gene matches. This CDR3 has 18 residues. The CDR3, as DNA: TGTGCCAGCAGCTTATATCCGGGACAGGGGGCCCAGCGGACTGAAGCTTTCTTT. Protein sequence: CASSLYPGQGAQRTEAFF.

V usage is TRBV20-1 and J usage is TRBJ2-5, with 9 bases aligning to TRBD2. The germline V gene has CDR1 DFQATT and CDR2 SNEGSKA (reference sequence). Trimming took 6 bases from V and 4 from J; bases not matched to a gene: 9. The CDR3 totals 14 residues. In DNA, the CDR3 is TGCAGTGCCCTTCTAGTAGCGGGAGCAGAGACCCAGTACTTC. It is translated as CSALLVAGAETQYF.

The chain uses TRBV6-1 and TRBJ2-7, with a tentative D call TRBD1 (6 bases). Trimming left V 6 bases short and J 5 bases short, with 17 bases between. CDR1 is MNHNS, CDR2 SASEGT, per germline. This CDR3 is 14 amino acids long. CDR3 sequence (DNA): TGTGCCAGCAGCCTTGGGACACCCCGAGACGAGCAGTACTTC. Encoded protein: CASSLGTPRDEQYF.

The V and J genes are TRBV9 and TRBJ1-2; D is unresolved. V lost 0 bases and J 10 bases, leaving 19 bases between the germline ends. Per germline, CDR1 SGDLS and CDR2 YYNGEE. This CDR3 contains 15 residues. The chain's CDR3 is CASSVGDGGGVFYTF. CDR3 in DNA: TGTGCCAGCAGCGTAGGGGATGGCGGTGGAGTTTTCTACACCTTC.

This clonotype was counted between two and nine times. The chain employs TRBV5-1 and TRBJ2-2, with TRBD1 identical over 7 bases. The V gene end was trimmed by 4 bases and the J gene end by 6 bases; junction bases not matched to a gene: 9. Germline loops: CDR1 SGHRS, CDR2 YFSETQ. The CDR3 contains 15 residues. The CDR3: CASSTVGQAAGELFF. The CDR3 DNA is TGCGCCAGCAGCACCGTAGGACAGGCGGCCGGGGAGCTGTTTTTT.

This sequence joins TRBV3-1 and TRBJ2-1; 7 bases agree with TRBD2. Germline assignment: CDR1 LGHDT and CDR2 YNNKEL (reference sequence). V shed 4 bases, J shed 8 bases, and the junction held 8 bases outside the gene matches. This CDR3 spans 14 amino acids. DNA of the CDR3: TGTGCCAGCAGCCGGTGGACTAGAGTCGATGAGCAGTTCTTC. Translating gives CASSRWTRVDEQFF.

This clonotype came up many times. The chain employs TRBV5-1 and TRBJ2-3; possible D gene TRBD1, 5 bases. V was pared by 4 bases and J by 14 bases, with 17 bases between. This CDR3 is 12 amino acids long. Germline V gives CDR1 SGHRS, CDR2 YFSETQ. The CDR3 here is CASSDGQPRRYF. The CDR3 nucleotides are TGCGCCAGCAGCGACGGACAACCCCGCCGGTATTTT.

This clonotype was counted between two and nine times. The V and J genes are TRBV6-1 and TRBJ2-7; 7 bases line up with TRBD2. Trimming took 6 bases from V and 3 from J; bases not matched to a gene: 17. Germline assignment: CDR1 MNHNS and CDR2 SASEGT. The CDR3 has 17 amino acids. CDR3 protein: CASSLRPGRGHLYEQYF. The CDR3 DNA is TGTGCCAGCAGCCTACGCCCGGGGAGGGGCCATCTCTACGAGCAGTACTTC.

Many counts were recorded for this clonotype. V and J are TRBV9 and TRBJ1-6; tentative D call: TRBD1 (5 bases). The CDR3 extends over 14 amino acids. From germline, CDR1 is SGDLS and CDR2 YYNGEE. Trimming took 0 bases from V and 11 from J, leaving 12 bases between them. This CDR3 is CASSVEGVTAPLHF. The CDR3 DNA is TGTGCCAGCAGCGTAGAAGGGGTAACGGCACCCCTCCACTTT.

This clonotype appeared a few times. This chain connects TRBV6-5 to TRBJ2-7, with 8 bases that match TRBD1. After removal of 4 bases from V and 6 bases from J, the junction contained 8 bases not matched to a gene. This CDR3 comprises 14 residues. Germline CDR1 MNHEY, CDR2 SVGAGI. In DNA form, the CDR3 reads TGTGCCAGCAGTTCCAACGGACAGGGATTCGAGCAGTACTTC. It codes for CASSSNGQGFEQYF.

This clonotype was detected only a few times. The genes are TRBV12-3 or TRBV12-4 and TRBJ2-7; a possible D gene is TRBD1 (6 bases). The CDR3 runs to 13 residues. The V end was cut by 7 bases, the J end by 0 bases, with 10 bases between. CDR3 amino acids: CASNRGSSYEQYF. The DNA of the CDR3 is TGTGCCAGCAATAGGGGGAGCTCCTACGAGCAGTACTTC.

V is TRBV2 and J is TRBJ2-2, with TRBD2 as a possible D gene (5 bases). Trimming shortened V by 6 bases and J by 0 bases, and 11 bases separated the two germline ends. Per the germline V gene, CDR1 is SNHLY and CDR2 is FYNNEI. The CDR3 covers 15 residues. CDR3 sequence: CASRRTGTNTGELFF. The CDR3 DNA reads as TGTGCCAGCAGAAGGACGGGGACGAACACCGGGGAGCTGTTTTTT.

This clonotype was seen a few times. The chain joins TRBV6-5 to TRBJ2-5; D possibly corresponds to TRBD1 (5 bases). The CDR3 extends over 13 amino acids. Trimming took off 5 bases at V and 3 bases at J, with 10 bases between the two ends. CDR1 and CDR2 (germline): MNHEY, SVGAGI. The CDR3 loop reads CASSKSTEETQYF. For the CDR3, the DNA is TGTGCCAGCAGTAAGTCGACAGAAGAGACCCAGTACTTC.

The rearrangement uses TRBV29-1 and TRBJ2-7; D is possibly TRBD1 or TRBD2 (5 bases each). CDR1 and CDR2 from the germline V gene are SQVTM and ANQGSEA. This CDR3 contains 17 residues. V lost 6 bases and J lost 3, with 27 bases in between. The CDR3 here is CSVTDRDPGSFGYEQYF. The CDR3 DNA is TGCAGCGTCACAGATCGGGACCCTGGCTCTTTTGGCTACGAGCAGTACTTC.

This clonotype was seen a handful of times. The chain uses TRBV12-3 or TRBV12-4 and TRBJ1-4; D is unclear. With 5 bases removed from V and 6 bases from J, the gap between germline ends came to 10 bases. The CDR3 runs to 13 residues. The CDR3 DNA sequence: TGTGCCAGCAGTCCACCCCAGGATGAAAAACTGTTTTTT. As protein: CASSPPQDEKLFF.

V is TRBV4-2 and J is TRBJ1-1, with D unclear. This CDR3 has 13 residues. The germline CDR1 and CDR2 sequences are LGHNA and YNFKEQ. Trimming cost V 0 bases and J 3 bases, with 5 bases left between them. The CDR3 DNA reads TGTGCCAGCAGCCAAGAGGCCCACACTGAAGCTTTCTTT. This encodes CASSQEAHTEAFF.

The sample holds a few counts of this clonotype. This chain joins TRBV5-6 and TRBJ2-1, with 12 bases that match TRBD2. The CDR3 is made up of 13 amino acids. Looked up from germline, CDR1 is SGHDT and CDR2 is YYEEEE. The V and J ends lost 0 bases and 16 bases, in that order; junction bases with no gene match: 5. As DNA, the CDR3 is TGTGCCAGCAGCTTGGCACTAGCGGGAGGTACTTTCTTC. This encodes CASSLALAGGTFF.